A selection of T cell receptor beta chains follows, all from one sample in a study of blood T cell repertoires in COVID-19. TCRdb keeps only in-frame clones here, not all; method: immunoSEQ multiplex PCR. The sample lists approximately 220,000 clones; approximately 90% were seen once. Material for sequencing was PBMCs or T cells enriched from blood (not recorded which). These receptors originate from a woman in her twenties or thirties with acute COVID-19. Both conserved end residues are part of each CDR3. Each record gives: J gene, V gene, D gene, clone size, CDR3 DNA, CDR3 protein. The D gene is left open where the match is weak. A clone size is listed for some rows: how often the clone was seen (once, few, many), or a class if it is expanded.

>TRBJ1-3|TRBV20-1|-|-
TGCAGTGCAGGGAGGGGAAACACCATATATTTT
CSAGRGNTIYF
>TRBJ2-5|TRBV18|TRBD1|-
TGTGCCAGCTCGCCAAGGACAGGCCCAGGGGAAGAGACCCAGTACTTC
CASSPRTGPGEETQYF
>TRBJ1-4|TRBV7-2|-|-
TGTGCCAGCAGCCCCGTGGGGGGGGCTAATGAAAAACTGTTTTTT
CASSPVGGANEKLFF
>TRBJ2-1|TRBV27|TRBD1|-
TGTGCCAGCACCTCGTCACGGACAGGGGAGTTGAATGAGCAGTTCTTC
CASTSSRTGELNEQFF
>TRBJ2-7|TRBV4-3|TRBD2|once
TGCGCCAGCAGCCAAACCGTTAGCGGGGGGGCGGGCGAGCAGTACTTC
CASSQTVSGGAGEQYF
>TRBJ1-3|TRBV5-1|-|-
TGCGCCAGCAGCTTGGTGGCCGTTTGGTCTGGAAACACCATATATTTT
CASSLVAVWSGNTIYF
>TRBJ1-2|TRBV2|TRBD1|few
TGTGCCAGCGTTACGAAGGGGGCGAGCTATGGCTACACCTTC
CASVTKGASYGYTF
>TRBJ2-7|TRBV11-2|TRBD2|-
TGTGCCAGCAGCCCCCCGGGGGGTCCCTACGAGCAGTACTTC
CASSPPGGPYEQYF
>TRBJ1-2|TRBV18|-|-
TGTGCCAGCTCACCTCGGTATGGCTACACCTTC
CASSPRYGYTF
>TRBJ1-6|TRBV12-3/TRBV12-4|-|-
TGTGCCAGCAGTTTAGAAGGGGTGGGGATCCACTTT
CASSLEGVGIHF
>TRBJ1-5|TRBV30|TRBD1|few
TGTGCCTGGAGTGTCGGGACAGGGTTTCGGCAGCCCCAGCATTTT
CAWSVGTGFRQPQHF
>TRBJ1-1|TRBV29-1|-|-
TGCAGCGTTGCCGCCTTTACAGGGTTTCCTGAAGCTTTCTTT
CSVAAFTGFPEAFF
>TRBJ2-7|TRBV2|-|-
TGTGCCAGTCAGGGAACCGAGCAGTACTTC
CASQGTEQYF
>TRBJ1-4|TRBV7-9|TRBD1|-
TGTGCCAGCAGCTTAGGGGACAGGGGTAATAATGAAAAACTGTTTTTT
CASSLGDRGNNEKLFF